These T cell receptor beta chains were read from a single sample in a study of blood T cell repertoires in COVID-19. The method was immunoSEQ multiplex PCR; TCRdb's version includes in-frame clones alone and lacks a portion of them. The table records about 220,000 clones, approximately 90% of them present only once. Sequencing used peripheral blood. These receptors were taken from a man between 35 and 55 years old with acute or convalescent COVID-19. Both conserved end residues are part of each CDR3. The order of the fields is V gene, D gene, clone size, J gene, CDR3 protein, CDR3 DNA. The D gene is left open where the match is weak. Size is omitted from some rows. Given values are once, few, many or a class for expanded clones.

V gene: TRBV5-1
D gene: NA
clone size: NA
J gene: TRBJ2-3
CDR3 protein: CASSLLVNVGVITDTQYF
CDR3 DNA: TGCGCCAGCAGCCTTCTTGTTAATGTCGGAGTAATCACAGATACGCAGTATTTT

V gene: TRBV7-9
D gene: NA
clone size: NA
J gene: TRBJ2-1
CDR3 protein: CASSLAPLSPTVDNEQFF
CDR3 DNA: TGTGCCAGCAGCTTAGCCCCTCTTAGCCCGACCGTTGACAATGAGCAGTTCTTC

V gene: TRBV2
D gene: NA
clone size: NA
J gene: TRBJ1-1
CDR3 protein: CASSADRATWGNTEAFF
CDR3 DNA: TGTGCCAGCAGTGCCGACAGAGCTACTTGGGGGAACACTGAAGCTTTCTTT

V gene: TRBV9
D gene: NA
clone size: once
J gene: TRBJ2-6
CDR3 protein: CASSVVGNPNSGANVLTF
CDR3 DNA: TGTGCCAGCAGCGTAGTTGGCAACCCCAACTCTGGGGCCAACGTCCTGACTTTC

V gene: TRBV19
D gene: NA
clone size: few
J gene: TRBJ1-1
CDR3 protein: CASSIQEDTEAFF
CDR3 DNA: TGTGCCAGTAGTATCCAAGAGGATACTGAAGCTTTCTTT

V gene: TRBV27
D gene: TRBD2
clone size: NA
J gene: TRBJ2-1
CDR3 protein: CASSSWTSGSHNEQFF
CDR3 DNA: TGTGCCAGCAGTTCCTGGACTAGCGGGAGCCACAATGAGCAGTTCTTC

V gene: TRBV5-6
D gene: TRBD1
clone size: NA
J gene: TRBJ2-7
CDR3 protein: CASSLGTGGVEQYF
CDR3 DNA: TGTGCCAGCAGCTTGGGGACAGGGGGGGTCGAGCAGTACTTC

V gene: TRBV18
D gene: TRBD1
clone size: NA
J gene: TRBJ1-4
CDR3 protein: CASSPRGQGEEKLFF
CDR3 DNA: TGTGCCAGCTCACCACGGGGACAGGGAGAGGAAAAACTGTTTTTT

V gene: TRBV4-3
D gene: TRBD1
clone size: NA
J gene: TRBJ2-3
CDR3 protein: CASSHQSLQGGTDTQYF
CDR3 DNA: TGCGCCAGCAGTCACCAATCTCTCCAGGGGGGCACAGATACGCAGTATTTT

V gene: TRBV19
D gene: TRBD1
clone size: NA
J gene: TRBJ2-7
CDR3 protein: CASSESGTGTYEQYF
CDR3 DNA: TGTGCCAGTAGTGAGAGCGGGACAGGGACCTACGAGCAGTACTTC

V gene: TRBV19
D gene: TRBD2
clone size: NA
J gene: TRBJ2-3
CDR3 protein: CASSPKGLAGFPSTDTQYF
CDR3 DNA: TGTGCCAGTAGTCCTAAAGGACTAGCGGGTTTCCCTAGCACAGATACGCAGTATTTT

V gene: TRBV7-2
D gene: TRBD2
clone size: few
J gene: TRBJ2-7
CDR3 protein: CASSLAISGRVDHYEQYF
CDR3 DNA: TGTGCCAGCAGCTTAGCGATAAGCGGGAGGGTCGACCACTACGAGCAGTACTTC

V gene: TRBV9
D gene: TRBD2
clone size: NA
J gene: TRBJ2-1
CDR3 protein: CASSVESGSSYNEQFF
CDR3 DNA: TGTGCCAGCAGCGTAGAAAGCGGGAGCAGTTACAATGAGCAGTTCTTC

V gene: TRBV10-2
D gene: NA
clone size: NA
J gene: TRBJ2-7
CDR3 protein: CASGFRGTYNEQYF
CDR3 DNA: TGCGCCAGCGGATTTCGAGGGACTTACAACGAGCAGTACTTC

V gene: TRBV4-1
D gene: NA
clone size: NA
J gene: TRBJ2-4
CDR3 protein: CASSQDRNTIAKNIQYF
CDR3 DNA: TGCGCCAGCAGCCAAGATAGGAACACTATAGCCAAAAACATTCAGTACTTC

V gene: TRBV5-1
D gene: TRBD1
clone size: NA
J gene: TRBJ2-2
CDR3 protein: CATSPGTANTGELFF
CDR3 DNA: TGCGCCACGTCCCCCGGGACAGCTAACACCGGGGAGCTGTTTTTT

V gene: TRBV4-2
D gene: TRBD2
clone size: NA
J gene: TRBJ2-1
CDR3 protein: CASSQEGTIEMYEQFF
CDR3 DNA: TGTGCCAGCAGCCAAGAAGGGACTATCGAAATGTATGAGCAGTTCTTC

V gene: TRBV19
D gene: NA
clone size: NA
J gene: TRBJ1-1
CDR3 protein: CASSQATEMNTEAFF
CDR3 DNA: TGTGCCAGTAGCCAAGCCACAGAGATGAACACTGAAGCTTTCTTT

V gene: TRBV19
D gene: NA
clone size: NA
J gene: TRBJ2-7
CDR3 protein: CASSIQGISHEQYF
CDR3 DNA: TGTGCCAGTAGTATACAGGGGATATCCCACGAGCAGTACTTC

V gene: TRBV7-8
D gene: TRBD2
clone size: NA
J gene: TRBJ2-7
CDR3 protein: CASTSSGRGYEQYF
CDR3 DNA: TGTGCCAGCACCTCTAGCGGGAGAGGGTACGAGCAGTACTTC

V gene: TRBV13
D gene: NA
clone size: NA
J gene: TRBJ1-5
CDR3 protein: CASSFQGSGNQPQHF
CDR3 DNA: TGTGCCAGCAGCTTTCAGGGGTCGGGCAATCAGCCCCAGCATTTT

V gene: TRBV27
D gene: TRBD1
clone size: few
J gene: TRBJ1-1
CDR3 protein: CASSLTGGNTEAFF
CDR3 DNA: TGTGCCAGCAGTTTGACAGGGGGAAACACTGAAGCTTTCTTT

V gene: TRBV11-2
D gene: NA
clone size: once
J gene: TRBJ1-1
CDR3 protein: CASSLGGQLPEAFF
CDR3 DNA: TGTGCCAGCAGCTTAGGTGGACAGTTACCTGAAGCTTTCTTT

V gene: TRBV24-1
D gene: TRBD1
clone size: NA
J gene: TRBJ1-1
CDR3 protein: CATSDPRDRSLMNTEAFF
CDR3 DNA: TGTGCCACCAGTGATCCTAGGGACAGGTCCCTTATGAACACTGAAGCTTTCTTT

V gene: TRBV5-1
D gene: TRBD1
clone size: NA
J gene: TRBJ2-7
CDR3 protein: CASSYQGAEEQYF
CDR3 DNA: TGCGCCAGCAGCTACCAGGGGGCGGAAGAGCAGTACTTC

V gene: TRBV11-3
D gene: TRBD1
clone size: NA
J gene: TRBJ2-7
CDR3 protein: CASSLDPETGLHEQYF
CDR3 DNA: TGTGCCAGCAGCTTAGATCCGGAGACAGGGCTCCACGAGCAGTACTTC

V gene: TRBV7-2
D gene: TRBD2
clone size: NA
J gene: TRBJ2-7
CDR3 protein: CASSLTSGRSYEQYF
CDR3 DNA: TGTGCCAGCAGCTTGACTAGCGGGAGGAGTTACGAGCAGTACTTC

V gene: TRBV4-2
D gene: NA
clone size: NA
J gene: TRBJ2-5
CDR3 protein: CASSQDRYFKETQYF
CDR3 DNA: TGTGCCAGCAGCCAAGATCGTTACTTCAAAGAGACCCAGTACTTC

V gene: TRBV19
D gene: TRBD2
clone size: NA
J gene: TRBJ2-7
CDR3 protein: CASSLGTSGISYEQYF
CDR3 DNA: TGTGCCAGTAGTCTAGGGACTAGCGGGATCTCCTACGAGCAGTACTTC

V gene: TRBV6-2/TRBV6-3
D gene: NA
clone size: NA
J gene: TRBJ2-7
CDR3 protein: CASTPLRGAFEQYF
CDR3 DNA: TGTGCCAGCACCCCACTACGGGGGGCTTTCGAGCAGTACTTC

V gene: TRBV7-9
D gene: NA
clone size: NA
J gene: TRBJ1-3
CDR3 protein: CASSLAPMVTLRSGNTIYF
CDR3 DNA: TGTGCCAGCAGCTTAGCCCCTATGGTTACCTTACGCTCTGGAAACACCATATATTTT

V gene: TRBV29-1
D gene: NA
clone size: NA
J gene: TRBJ1-2
CDR3 protein: CSVHGQVKNYGYTF
CDR3 DNA: TGCAGCGTTCATGGGCAGGTTAAGAACTATGGCTACACCTTC

V gene: TRBV6-5
D gene: NA
clone size: NA
J gene: TRBJ1-5
CDR3 protein: CASSSGFRSNQPQHF
CDR3 DNA: TGTGCCAGCAGTTCAGGGTTCCGTAGCAATCAGCCCCAGCATTTT

V gene: TRBV28
D gene: NA
clone size: NA
J gene: TRBJ2-7
CDR3 protein: CASRGRGTATYEQYF
CDR3 DNA: TGTGCCAGCAGAGGACGCGGGACAGCCACCTACGAGCAGTACTTC

V gene: TRBV24-1
D gene: NA
clone size: NA
J gene: TRBJ1-1
CDR3 protein: CATSQGSNTEAFF
CDR3 DNA: TGTGCCACCAGTCAGGGGTCGAACACTGAAGCTTTCTTT

V gene: TRBV3-1/TRBV3-2
D gene: TRBD2
clone size: NA
J gene: TRBJ2-3
CDR3 protein: CASTGLAGGTDTQYF
CDR3 DNA: TGTGCCAGCACGGGACTAGCGGGGGGCACAGATACGCAGTATTTT

V gene: TRBV7-8
D gene: NA
clone size: NA
J gene: TRBJ2-2
CDR3 protein: CASRFTPGHYTGELFF
CDR3 DNA: TGTGCCAGCAGGTTCACCCCGGGACACTACACCGGGGAGCTGTTTTTT

V gene: TRBV6-6
D gene: NA
clone size: NA
J gene: TRBJ2-7
CDR3 protein: CASSLAGQGDPDHSYEQYF
CDR3 DNA: TGTGCCAGCAGCTTAGCCGGGCAGGGTGACCCGGACCACTCCTACGAGCAGTACTTC

V gene: TRBV5-1
D gene: NA
clone size: once
J gene: TRBJ2-1
CDR3 protein: CASSLGASAPYNEQFF
CDR3 DNA: TGCGCCAGCAGCTTGGGAGCTAGCGCTCCCTACAATGAGCAGTTCTTC

V gene: TRBV5-1
D gene: TRBD1
clone size: NA
J gene: TRBJ2-7
CDR3 protein: CASSLGQGAHEQYF
CDR3 DNA: TGCGCCAGCAGCCTGGGACAGGGGGCGCACGAGCAGTACTTC

V gene: TRBV24-1
D gene: NA
clone size: NA
J gene: TRBJ1-2
CDR3 protein: CATSEGPGVYGYTF
CDR3 DNA: TGTGCCACCTCCGAGGGCCCCGGGGTCTATGGCTACACCTTC